This is a list of T cell receptor beta chains from one sample in a study of CD8+CD57+ T cells in acquired aplastic anemia. TCRdb processed the reads anew with MiXCR; each CDR3 protein has one entry. The sample yields about 240,000 distinct CDR3 sequences, around 46% seen once. Input material: sorted CD4+, CD8+, or CD8+CD57+ T cells (not recorded which) from PBMCs. The receptor source for this set is a human donor with aplastic anemia. CDR3s include the opening cysteine and the closing phenylalanine or tryptophan. A D gene is named only where the DNA matches it firmly. The listing skips clone size in some rows; elsewhere it reads once, few, many or a size class.

CDR3nt: TGTGCCAGCAGCTCCTCCGTAGATAATTCACCCCTCCACTTT
CDR3aa: CASSSSVDNSPLHF
abundance: many
j_gene: TRBJ1-6
d_gene: -
v_gene: TRBV5-8

CDR3nt: TGTGCCAGCAGCCAAGTAGAGCTGATCAAGGTGGATACGCAGTATTTT
CDR3aa: CASSQVELIKVDTQYF
abundance: once
j_gene: TRBJ2-3
d_gene: -
v_gene: TRBV14

CDR3nt: TGTGCCACCAGTGCCGTGGGAGTGAGTGAAAAACTGTTTTTT
CDR3aa: CATSAVGVSEKLFF
abundance: -
j_gene: TRBJ1-4
d_gene: -
v_gene: TRBV24-1

CDR3nt: TGTGCCAGCAGCGTAAAGGGACAGAGCCGAGAGACCCAGTACTTC
CDR3aa: CASSVKGQSRETQYF
abundance: -
j_gene: TRBJ2-5
d_gene: TRBD1
v_gene: TRBV9

CDR3nt: TGTGCCTGGAAGCTATGGTTCTCCTACGAGCAGTACTTC
CDR3aa: CAWKLWFSYEQYF
abundance: few
j_gene: TRBJ2-7
d_gene: -
v_gene: TRBV30

CDR3nt: TGCAGCGTCATTACTGGAAACACCATATATTTT
CDR3aa: CSVITGNTIYF
abundance: few
j_gene: TRBJ1-3
d_gene: -
v_gene: TRBV29-1

CDR3nt: TGCAGCGTCTATCACAGCTCTGGCTACACCTTC
CDR3aa: CSVYHSSGYTF
abundance: -
j_gene: TRBJ1-2
d_gene: -
v_gene: TRBV29-1

CDR3nt: TGTGCCAGCAGCGTAGCTAATGGGATGGCAGATAACTATGGCTACACCTTC
CDR3aa: CASSVANGMADNYGYTF
abundance: many
j_gene: TRBJ1-2
d_gene: -
v_gene: TRBV9

CDR3nt: TGTGCCAGCAGTGTCCGAGGGAATGATGAAAAACTGTTTTTT
CDR3aa: CASSVRGNDEKLFF
abundance: few
j_gene: TRBJ1-4
d_gene: -
v_gene: TRBV25-1

CDR3nt: TGTGCCATCAGTGAGTCGAAGGCCGCAGATACGCAGTATTTT
CDR3aa: CAISESKAADTQYF
abundance: -
j_gene: TRBJ2-3
d_gene: -
v_gene: TRBV10-3

CDR3nt: TGTGCCAGCAGCTTATGGTTGCCAGGGAACACAGATACGCAGTATTTT
CDR3aa: CASSLWLPGNTDTQYF
abundance: -
j_gene: TRBJ2-3
d_gene: -
v_gene: TRBV11-2

CDR3nt: TGTGCCAGCAGTTACGAGGGCGAGCAGTTCTTC
CDR3aa: CASSYEGEQFF
abundance: few
j_gene: TRBJ2-1
d_gene: -
v_gene: TRBV6-5

CDR3nt: TGTGCCAGCAGTTATACCCGGTCCTACGAGCAGTACTTC
CDR3aa: CASSYTRSYEQYF
abundance: -
j_gene: TRBJ2-7
d_gene: -
v_gene: TRBV6-1

CDR3nt: TGTGCCAGCAGCTTAGATTCGGACAACTACGAGCAGTACTTC
CDR3aa: CASSLDSDNYEQYF
abundance: many
j_gene: TRBJ2-7
d_gene: -
v_gene: TRBV7-6

CDR3nt: TGTGCCAGCAGCTTAGCCAGGCGAGAGACCCAGTACTTC
CDR3aa: CASSLARRETQYF
abundance: -
j_gene: TRBJ2-5
d_gene: -
v_gene: TRBV11-2

CDR3nt: TGTGCCAGCAGTGACGGGGGGGATTACAATGAGCAGTTCTTC
CDR3aa: CASSDGGDYNEQFF
abundance: many
j_gene: TRBJ2-1
d_gene: TRBD2
v_gene: TRBV6-4